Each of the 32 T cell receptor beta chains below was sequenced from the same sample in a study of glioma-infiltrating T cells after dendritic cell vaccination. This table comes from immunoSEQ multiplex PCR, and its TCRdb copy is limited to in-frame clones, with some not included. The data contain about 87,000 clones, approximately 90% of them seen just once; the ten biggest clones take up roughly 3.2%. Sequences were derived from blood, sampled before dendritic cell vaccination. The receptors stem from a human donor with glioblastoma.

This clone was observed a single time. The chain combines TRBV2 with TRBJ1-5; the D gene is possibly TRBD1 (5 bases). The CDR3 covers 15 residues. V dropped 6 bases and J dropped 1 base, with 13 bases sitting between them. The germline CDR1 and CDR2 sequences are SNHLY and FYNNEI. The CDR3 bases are TGTGCCAGCAGGGGGGAGGGATTGAGCAATCAGCCCCAGCATTTT. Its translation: CASRGEGLSNQPQHF.

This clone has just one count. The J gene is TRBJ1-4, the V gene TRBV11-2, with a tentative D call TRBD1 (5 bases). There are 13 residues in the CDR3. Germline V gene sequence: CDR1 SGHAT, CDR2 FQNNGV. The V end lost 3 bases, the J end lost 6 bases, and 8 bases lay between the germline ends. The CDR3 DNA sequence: TGTGCCAGCAGCTTTCTAGGGGATGAAAAACTGTTTTTT. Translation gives CASSFLGDEKLFF.

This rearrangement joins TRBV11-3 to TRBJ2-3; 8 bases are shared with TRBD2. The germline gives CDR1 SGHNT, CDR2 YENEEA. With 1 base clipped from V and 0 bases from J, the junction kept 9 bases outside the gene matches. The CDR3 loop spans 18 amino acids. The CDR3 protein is CASSLGGGSSSSTDTQYF. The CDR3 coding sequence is TGTGCCAGCAGCTTAGGCGGGGGGAGTTCTTCTAGCACAGATACGCAGTATTTT. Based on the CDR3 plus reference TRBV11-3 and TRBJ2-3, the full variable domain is EAGVVQSPRYKIIEKKQPVAFWCNPISGHNTLYWYLQNLGQGPELLIRYENEEAVDDSQLPKDRFSAERLKGVDSTLKIQPAELGDSAVYLCASSLGGGSSSSTDTQYFGPGTRLTVL.

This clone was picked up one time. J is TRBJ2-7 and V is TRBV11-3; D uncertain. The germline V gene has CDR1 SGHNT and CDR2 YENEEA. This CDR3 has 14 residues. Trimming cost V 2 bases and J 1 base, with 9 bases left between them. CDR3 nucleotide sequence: TGTGCCAGCAGCTTAATGGGCAGTTCCTACGAGCAGTACTTC. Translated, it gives CASSLMGSSYEQYF.

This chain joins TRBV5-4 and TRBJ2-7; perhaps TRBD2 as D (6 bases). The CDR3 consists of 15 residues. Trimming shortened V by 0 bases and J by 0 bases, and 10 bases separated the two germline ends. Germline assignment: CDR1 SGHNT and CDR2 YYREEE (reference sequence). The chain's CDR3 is CASSLDGTSSYEQYF. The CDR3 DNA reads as TGTGCCAGCAGCTTGGACGGGACTTCCTCCTACGAGCAGTACTTC.

CDR3 sequence: CASSLRDYEQYF. The CDR3 nucleotides are TGTGCCAGCAGCTTGCGGGACTACGAGCAGTACTTC. J is TRBJ2-7 and V is TRBV5-6, with D maybe TRBD2 (5 bases). V was cut by 1 base and J by 3 bases, with 5 bases left in between. Germline assignment: CDR1 SGHDT and CDR2 YYEEEE. The CDR3 extends over 12 amino acids.

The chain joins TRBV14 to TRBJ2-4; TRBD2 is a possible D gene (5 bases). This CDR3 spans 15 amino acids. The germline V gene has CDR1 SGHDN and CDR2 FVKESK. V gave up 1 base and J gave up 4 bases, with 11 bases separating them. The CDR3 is CASSQGWSGKNIQYF. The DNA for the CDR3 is TGTGCCAGCAGCCAAGGGTGGAGCGGTAAAAACATTCAGTACTTC.

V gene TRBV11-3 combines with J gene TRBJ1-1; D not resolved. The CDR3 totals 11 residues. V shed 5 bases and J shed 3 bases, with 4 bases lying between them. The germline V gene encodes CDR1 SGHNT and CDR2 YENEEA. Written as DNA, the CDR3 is TGTGCCAGCAGCCGGTACACTGAAGCTTTCTTT. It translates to CASSRYTEAFF.

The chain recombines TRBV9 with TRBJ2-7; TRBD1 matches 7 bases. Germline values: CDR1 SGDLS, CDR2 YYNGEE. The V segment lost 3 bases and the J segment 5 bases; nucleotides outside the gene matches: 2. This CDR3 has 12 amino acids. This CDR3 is CASSAGQDEQYF. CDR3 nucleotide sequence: TGTGCCAGCAGCGCCGGACAGGACGAGCAGTACTTC.

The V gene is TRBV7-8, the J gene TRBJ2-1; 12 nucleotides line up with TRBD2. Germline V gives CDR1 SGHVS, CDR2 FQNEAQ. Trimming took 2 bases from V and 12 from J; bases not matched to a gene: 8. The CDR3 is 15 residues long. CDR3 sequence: CASSLSSGGARGQFF. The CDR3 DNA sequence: TGTGCCAGCAGCTTATCTAGCGGGGGGGCCCGGGGGCAGTTCTTC.

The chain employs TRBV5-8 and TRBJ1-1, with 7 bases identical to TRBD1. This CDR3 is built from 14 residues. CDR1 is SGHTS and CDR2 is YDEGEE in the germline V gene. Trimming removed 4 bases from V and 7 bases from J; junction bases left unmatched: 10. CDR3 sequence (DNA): TGTGCCAGCAGCCAGGGGGGCACAGGGGTTGAAGCTTTCTTT. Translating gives CASSQGGTGVEAFF. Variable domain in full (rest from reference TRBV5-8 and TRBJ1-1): EAGVTQSPTHLIKTRGQQATLRCSPISGHTSVYWYQQALGLGLQFLLWYDEGEERNRGNFPPRFSGRQFPNYSSELNVNALELEDSALYLCASSQGGTGVEAFFGQGTRLTVV.

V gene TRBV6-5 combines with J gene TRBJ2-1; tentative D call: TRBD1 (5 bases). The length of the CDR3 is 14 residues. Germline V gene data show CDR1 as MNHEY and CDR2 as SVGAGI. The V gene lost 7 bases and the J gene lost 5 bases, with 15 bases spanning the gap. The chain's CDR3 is CASKPETVNNEQFF. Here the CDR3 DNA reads TGTGCCAGCAAGCCGGAGACAGTAAACAATGAGCAGTTCTTC.

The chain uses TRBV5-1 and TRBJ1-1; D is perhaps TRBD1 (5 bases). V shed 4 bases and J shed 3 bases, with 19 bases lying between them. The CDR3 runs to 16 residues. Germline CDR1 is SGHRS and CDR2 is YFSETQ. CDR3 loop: CASSLRPTPGDTEAFF. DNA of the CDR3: TGCGCCAGCAGCCTCCGTCCCACCCCGGGGGACACTGAAGCTTTCTTT.

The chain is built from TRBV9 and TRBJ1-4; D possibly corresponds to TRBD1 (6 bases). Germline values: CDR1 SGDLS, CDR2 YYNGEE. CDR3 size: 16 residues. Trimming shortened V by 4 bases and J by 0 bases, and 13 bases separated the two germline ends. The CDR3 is CASSTGTGTTNEKLFF. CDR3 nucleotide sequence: TGTGCCAGCAGCACAGGGACCGGCACAACTAATGAAAAACTGTTTTTT.

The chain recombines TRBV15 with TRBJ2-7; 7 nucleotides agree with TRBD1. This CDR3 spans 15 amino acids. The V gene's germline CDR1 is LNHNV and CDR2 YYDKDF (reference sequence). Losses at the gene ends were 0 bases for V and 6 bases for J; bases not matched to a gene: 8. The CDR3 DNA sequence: TGTGCCACCAGCAGAGACAGGGGGTCTTCGGGCGAGCAGTACTTC. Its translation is CATSRDRGSSGEQYF. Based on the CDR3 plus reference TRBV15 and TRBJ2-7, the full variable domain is DAMVIQNPRYQVTQFGKPVTLSCSQTLNHNVMYWYQQKSSQAPKLLFHYYDKDFNNEADTPDNFQSRRPNTSFCFLDIRSPGLGDTAMYLCATSRDRGSSGEQYFGPGTRLTVT.

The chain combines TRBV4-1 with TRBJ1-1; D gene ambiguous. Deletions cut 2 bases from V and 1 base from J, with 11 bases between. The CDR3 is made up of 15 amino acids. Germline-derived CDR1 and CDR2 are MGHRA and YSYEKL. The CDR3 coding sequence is TGCGCCAGCAGCCAATTGGAAGCGGAGAACACTGAAGCTTTCTTT. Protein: CASSQLEAENTEAFF.

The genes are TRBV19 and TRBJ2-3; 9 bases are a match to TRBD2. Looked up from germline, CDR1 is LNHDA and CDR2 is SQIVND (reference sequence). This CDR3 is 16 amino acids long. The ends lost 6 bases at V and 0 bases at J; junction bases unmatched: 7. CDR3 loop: CASSKRGATSTDTQYF. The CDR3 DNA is TGTGCCAGTAGCAAGCGGGGGGCCACTAGCACAGATACGCAGTATTTT.

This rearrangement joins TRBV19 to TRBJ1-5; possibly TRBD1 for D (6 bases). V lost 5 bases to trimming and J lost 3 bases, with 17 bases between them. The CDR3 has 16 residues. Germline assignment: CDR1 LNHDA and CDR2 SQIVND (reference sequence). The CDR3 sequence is CASSGGGQNNNQPQHF. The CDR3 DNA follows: TGTGCCAGTAGTGGGGGGGGCCAAAATAACAATCAGCCCCAGCATTTT.

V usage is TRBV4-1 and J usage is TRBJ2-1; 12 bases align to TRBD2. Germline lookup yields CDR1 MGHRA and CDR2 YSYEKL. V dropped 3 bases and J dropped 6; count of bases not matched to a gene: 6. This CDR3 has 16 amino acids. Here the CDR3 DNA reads TGCGCCAGCAGCCACGGGTCTAGCGGGGGGGCCAATGAGCAGTTCTTC. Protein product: CASSHGSSGGANEQFF.

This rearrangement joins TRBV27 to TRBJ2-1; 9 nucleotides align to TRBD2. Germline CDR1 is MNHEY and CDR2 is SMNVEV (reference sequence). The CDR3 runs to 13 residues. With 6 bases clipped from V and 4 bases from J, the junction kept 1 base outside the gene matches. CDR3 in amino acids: CASRLAGYNEQFF. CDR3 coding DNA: TGTGCCAGCAGACTAGCGGGTTACAATGAGCAGTTCTTC.

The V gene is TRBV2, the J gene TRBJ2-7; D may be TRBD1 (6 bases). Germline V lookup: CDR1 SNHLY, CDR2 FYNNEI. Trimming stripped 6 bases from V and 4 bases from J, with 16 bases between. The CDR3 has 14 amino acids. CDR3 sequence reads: CASRRDTAGYEQYF. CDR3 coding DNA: TGTGCCAGCAGACGGGACACCGCTGGTTACGAGCAGTACTTC.

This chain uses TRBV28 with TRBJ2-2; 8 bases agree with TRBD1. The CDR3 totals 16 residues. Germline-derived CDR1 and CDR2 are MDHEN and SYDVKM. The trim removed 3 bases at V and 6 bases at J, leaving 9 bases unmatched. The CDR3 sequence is CASSLSAGGKAGELFF. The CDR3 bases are TGTGCCAGCAGTTTGTCGGCAGGGGGCAAGGCCGGGGAGCTGTTTTTT.

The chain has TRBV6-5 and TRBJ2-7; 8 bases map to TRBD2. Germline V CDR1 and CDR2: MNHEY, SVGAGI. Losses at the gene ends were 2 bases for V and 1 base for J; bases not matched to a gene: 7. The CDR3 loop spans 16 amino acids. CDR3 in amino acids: CASSYGLAGLSYEQYF. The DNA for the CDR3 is TGTGCCAGCAGTTACGGGCTAGCGGGTCTATCCTACGAGCAGTACTTC.

This chain's CDR3 is CASSPRDILHRYTF. CDR3 coding DNA: TGTGCCAGCAGTCCTCGGGACATTCTTCATCGCTACACCTTC. The chain employs TRBV6-1 and TRBJ1-2, with a possible D match to TRBD1 (6 bases). Per the germline V gene, CDR1 is MNHNS and CDR2 is SASEGT. Trimming took off 5 bases at V and 9 bases at J, with 19 bases between the two ends. This CDR3 is 14 amino acids long.

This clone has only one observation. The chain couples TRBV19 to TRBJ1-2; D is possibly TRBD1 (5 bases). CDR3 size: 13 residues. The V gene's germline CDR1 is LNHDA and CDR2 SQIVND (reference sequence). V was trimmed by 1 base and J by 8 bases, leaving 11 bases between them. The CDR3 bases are TGTGCCAGTAGTATAGTCCAGGGCGGCGGCTACACCTTC. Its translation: CASSIVQGGGYTF.

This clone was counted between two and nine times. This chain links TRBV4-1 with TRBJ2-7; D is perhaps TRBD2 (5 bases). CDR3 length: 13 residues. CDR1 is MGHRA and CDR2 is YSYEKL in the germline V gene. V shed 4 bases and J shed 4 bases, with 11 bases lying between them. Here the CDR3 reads CASSRERPYEQYF. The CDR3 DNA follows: TGCGCCAGCAGCCGGGAGAGGCCGTACGAGCAGTACTTC.

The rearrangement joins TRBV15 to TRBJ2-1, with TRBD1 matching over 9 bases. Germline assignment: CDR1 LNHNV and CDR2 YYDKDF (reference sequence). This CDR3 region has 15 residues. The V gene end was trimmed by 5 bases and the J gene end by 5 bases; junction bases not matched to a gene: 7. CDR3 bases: TGTGCCACCAGCCTACCGGGACAGGGAGACAATGAGCAGTTCTTC. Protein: CATSLPGQGDNEQFF.

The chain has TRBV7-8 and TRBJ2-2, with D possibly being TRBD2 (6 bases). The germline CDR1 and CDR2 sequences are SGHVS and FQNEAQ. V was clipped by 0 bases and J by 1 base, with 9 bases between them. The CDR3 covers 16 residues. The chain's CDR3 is CASSLARRENTGELFF. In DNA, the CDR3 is TGTGCCAGCAGCTTAGCTCGGCGGGAGAACACCGGGGAGCTGTTTTTT.

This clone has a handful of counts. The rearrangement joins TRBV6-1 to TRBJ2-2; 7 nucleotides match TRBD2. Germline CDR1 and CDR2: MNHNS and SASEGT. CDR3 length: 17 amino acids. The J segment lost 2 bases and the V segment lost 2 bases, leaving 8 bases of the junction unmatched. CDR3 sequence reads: CASSERRLAENTGELFF. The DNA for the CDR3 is TGTGCCAGCAGTGAAAGGCGTCTAGCGGAAAACACCGGGGAGCTGTTTTTT.

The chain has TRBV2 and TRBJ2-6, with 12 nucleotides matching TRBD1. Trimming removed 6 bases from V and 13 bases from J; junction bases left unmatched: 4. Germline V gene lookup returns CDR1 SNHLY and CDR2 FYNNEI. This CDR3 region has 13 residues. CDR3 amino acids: CASRGDRGPVLTF. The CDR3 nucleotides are TGTGCCAGCAGAGGGGACAGGGGGCCGGTCCTGACTTTC. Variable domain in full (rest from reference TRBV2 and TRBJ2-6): EPEVTQTPSHQVTQMGQEVILRCVPISNHLYFYWYRQILGQKVEFLVSFYNNEISEKSEIFDDQFSVERPDGSNFTLKIRSTKLEDSAMYFCASRGDRGPVLTFGAGSRLTVL.

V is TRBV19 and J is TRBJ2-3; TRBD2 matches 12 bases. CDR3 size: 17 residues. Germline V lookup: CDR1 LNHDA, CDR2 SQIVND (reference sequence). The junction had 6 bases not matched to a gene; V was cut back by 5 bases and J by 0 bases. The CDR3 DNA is TGTGCCAGTAGTCTTCCCGGGACTAGCGGGAGCACAGATACGCAGTATTTT. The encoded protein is CASSLPGTSGSTDTQYF.

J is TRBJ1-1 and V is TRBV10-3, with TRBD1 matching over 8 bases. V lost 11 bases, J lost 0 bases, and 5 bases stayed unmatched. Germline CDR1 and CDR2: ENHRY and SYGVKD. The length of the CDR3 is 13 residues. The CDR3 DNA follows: TGTGCCTCATACAGGGGGATGAACACTGAAGCTTTCTTT. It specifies CASYRGMNTEAFF.